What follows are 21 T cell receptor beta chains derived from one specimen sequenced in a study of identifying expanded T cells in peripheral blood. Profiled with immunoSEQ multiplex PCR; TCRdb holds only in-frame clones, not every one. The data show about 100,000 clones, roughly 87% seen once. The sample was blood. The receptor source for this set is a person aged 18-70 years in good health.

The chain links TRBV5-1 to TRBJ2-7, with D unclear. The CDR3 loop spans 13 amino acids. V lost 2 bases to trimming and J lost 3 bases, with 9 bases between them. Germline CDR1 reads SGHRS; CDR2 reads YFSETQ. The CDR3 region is CASSFGSGYEQYF. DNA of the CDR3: TGCGCCAGCAGCTTTGGGTCGGGCTACGAGCAGTACTTC. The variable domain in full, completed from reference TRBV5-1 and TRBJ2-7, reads KAGVTQTPRYLIKTRGQQVTLSCSPISGHRSVSWYQQTPGQGLQFLFEYFSETQRNKGNFPGRFSGRQFSNSRSEMNVSTLELGDSALYLCASSFGSGYEQYFGPGTRLTVT.

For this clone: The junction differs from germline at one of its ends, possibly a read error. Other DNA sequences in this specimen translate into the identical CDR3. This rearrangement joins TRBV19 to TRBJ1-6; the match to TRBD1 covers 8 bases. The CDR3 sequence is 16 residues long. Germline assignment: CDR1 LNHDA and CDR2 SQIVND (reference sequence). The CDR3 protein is CASSIEYRGSNSPLHF. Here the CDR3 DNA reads TGCGCCAGTAGTATAGAGTACAGGGGGTCTAATTCACCCCTCCACTTT.

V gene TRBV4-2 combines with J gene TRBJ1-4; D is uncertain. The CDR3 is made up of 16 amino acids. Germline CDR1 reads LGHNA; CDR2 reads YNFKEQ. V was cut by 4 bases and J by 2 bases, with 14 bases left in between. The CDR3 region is CASSLSGGPTNEKLFF. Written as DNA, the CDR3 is TGTGCCAGCAGCCTATCGGGCGGACCTACTAATGAAAAACTGTTTTTT.

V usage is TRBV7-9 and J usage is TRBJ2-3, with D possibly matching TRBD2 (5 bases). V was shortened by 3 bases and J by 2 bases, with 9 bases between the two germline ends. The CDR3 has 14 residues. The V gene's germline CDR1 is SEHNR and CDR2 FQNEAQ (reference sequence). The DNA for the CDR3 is TGTGCCAGCAGCTTCCCGGGGAACACAGATACGCAGTATTTT. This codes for CASSFPGNTDTQYF.

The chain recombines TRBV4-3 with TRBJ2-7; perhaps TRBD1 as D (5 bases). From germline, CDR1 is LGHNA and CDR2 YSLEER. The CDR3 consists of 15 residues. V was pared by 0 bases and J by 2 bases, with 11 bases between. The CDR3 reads CASSQDPGIPYEQYF. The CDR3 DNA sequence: TGCGCCAGCAGCCAAGATCCAGGGATCCCCTACGAGCAGTACTTC.

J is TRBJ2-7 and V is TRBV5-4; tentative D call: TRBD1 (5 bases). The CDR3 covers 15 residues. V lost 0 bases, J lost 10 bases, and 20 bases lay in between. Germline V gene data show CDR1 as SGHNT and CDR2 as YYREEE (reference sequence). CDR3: CASSLAGQGYTNQYF. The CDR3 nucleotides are TGTGCCAGCAGCTTGGCCGGACAAGGTTATACGAATCAGTACTTC. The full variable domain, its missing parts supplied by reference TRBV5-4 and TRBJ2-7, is ETGVTQSPTHLIKTRGQQVTLRCSSQSGHNTVSWYQQALGQGPQFIFQYYREEENGRGNFPPRFSGLQFPNYSSELNVNALELDDSALYLCASSLAGQGYTNQYFGPGTRLTVT.

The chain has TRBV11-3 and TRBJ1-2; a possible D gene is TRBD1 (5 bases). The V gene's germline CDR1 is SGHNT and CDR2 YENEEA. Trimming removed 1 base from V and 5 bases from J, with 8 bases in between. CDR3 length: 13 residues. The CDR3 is CASSLVGAYGYTF. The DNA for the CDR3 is TGTGCCAGCAGCTTAGTTGGGGCTTATGGCTACACCTTC.

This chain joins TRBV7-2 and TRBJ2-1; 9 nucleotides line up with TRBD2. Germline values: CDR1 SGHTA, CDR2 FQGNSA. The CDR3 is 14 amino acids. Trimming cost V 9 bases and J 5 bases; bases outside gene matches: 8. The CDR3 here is CASIRTSDHNEQFF. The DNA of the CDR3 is TGTGCCAGTATACGGACTAGCGATCACAATGAGCAGTTCTTC. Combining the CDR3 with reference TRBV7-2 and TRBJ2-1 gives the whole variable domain GAGVSQSPSNKVTEKGKDVELRCDPISGHTALYWYRQSLGQGLEFLIYFQGNSAPDKSGLPSDRFSAERTGGSVSTLTIQRTQQEDSAVYLCASIRTSDHNEQFFGPGTRLTVL.

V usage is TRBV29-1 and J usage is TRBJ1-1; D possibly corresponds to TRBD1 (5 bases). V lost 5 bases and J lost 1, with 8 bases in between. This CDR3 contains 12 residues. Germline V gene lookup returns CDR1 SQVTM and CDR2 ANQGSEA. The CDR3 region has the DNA TGCAGCGTTTCGGGACGGAACACTGAAGCTTTCTTT. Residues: CSVSGRNTEAFF.

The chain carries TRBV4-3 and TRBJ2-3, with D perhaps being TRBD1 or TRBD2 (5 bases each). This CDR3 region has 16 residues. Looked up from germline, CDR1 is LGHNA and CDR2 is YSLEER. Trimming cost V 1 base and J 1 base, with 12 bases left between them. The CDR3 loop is CASSQGGSGGTDTQYF. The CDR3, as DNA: TGCGCCAGCAGCCAAGGGGGGAGTGGAGGCACAGATACGCAGTATTTT.

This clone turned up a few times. The CDR3 DNA is TGTGCCAGCAGCGTACTCCCTGGGGAGGGCTACACCTTC. It codes for CASSVLPGEGYTF. This chain uses TRBV9 with TRBJ1-2; D unclear. Germline V gene data show CDR1 as SGDLS and CDR2 as YYNGEE. The CDR3 contains 13 residues. The V gene lost 1 base and the J gene lost 8 bases, with 12 bases spanning the gap.

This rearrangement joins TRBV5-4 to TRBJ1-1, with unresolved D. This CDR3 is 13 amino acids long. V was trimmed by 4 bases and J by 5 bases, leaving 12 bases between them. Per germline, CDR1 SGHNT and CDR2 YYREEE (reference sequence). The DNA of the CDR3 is TGTGCCAGCAGCAGCGGCGGGGAGACTGAAGCTTTCTTT. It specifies CASSSGGETEAFF.

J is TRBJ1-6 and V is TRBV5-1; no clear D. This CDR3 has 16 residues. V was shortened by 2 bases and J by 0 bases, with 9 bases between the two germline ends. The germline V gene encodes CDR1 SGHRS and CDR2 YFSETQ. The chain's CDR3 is CASSLRSRSYNSPLHF. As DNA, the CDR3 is TGCGCCAGCAGCTTAAGGAGTCGCTCCTATAATTCACCCCTCCACTTT.

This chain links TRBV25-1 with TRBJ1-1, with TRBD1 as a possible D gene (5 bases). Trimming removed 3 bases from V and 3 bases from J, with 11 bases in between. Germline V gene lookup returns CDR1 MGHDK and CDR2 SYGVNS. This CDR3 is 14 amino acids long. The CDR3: CASSDRVLDTEAFF. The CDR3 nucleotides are TGTGCCAGCAGTGACAGGGTTTTGGACACTGAAGCTTTCTTT.

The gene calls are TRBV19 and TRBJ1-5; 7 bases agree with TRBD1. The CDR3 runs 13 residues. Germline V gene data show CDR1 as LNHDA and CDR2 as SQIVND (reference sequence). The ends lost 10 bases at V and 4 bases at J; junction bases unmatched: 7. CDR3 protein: CATSDRENQPQHF. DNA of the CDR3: TGTGCCACTTCCGACAGGGAGAATCAGCCCCAGCATTTT.

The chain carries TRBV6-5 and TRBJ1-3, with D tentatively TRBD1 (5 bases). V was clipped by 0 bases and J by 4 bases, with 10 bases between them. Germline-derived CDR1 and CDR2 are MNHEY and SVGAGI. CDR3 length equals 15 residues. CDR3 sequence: CASSYSIKGGNTIYF. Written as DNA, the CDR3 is TGTGCCAGCAGTTACTCGATAAAGGGGGGAAACACCATATATTTT.

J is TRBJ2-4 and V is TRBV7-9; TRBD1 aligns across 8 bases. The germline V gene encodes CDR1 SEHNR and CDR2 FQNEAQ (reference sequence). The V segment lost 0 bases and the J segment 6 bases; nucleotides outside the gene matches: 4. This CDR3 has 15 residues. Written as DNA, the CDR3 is TGTGCCAGCAGCTTAGCGGGGACAGGCGGAAACATTCAGTACTTC. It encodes CASSLAGTGGNIQYF.

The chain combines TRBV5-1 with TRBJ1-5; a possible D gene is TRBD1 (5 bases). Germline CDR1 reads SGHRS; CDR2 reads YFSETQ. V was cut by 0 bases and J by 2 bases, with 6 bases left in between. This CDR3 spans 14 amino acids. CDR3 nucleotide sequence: TGCGCCAGCAGCTTGGGGGGGGGCAATCAGCCCCAGCATTTT. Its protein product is CASSLGGGNQPQHF.

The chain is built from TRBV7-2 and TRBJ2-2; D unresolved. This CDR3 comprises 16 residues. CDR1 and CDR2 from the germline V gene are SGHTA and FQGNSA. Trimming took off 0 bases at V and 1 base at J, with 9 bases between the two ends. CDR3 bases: TGTGCCAGCAGCTTAGCACCCGCGCAGAACACCGGGGAGCTGTTTTTT. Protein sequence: CASSLAPAQNTGELFF.

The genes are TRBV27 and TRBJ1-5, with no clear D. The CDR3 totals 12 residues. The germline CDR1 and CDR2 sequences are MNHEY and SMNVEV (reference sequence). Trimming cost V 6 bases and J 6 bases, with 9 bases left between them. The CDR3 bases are TGTGCCAGCAGGAACTCCGGTCAGCCCCAGCATTTT. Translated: CASRNSGQPQHF.

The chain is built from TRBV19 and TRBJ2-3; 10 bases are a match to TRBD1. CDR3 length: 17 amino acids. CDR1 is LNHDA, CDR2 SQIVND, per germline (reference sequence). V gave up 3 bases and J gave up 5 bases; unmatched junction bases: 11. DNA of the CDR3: TGTGCCAGTAGTATCGGTGCCAGGACAGGGGGTTTAGATACGCAGTATTTT. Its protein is CASSIGARTGGLDTQYF. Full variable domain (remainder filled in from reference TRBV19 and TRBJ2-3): DGGITQSPKYLFRKEGQNVTLSCEQNLNHDAMYWYRQDPGQGLRLIYYSQIVNDFQKGDIAEGYSVSREKKESFPLTVTSAQKNPTAFYLCASSIGARTGGLDTQYFGPGTRLTVL.